This T cell receptor beta chain originates from a study of OX40 agonist ivuxolimab in advanced cancers. With V trimmed by 1 base and J by 5 bases, 8 bases remained unmatched. The CDR3 loop spans 15 amino acids. Per germline, CDR1 SGHDT and CDR2 YYEEEE. Regarding the study as a whole: CD8+ T cells averaged more expanded clones than CD4+.

As concerns this clone: Its antigen is not known.

Data came from immunoSEQ multiplex PCR; TCRdb stores just in-frame clones and leaves some out. The top ten clones hold about a fifth of a sample with under 85,000 clones, over 85% of them seen once. The chain employs TRBV5-6 and TRBJ1-2; 7 bases match TRBD1. This clonotype originated in an adult with an advanced solid tumor such as melanoma, head and neck, liver or kidney cancer. Sequences were derived from CD4+ or CD8+ T cells sorted from blood, sampled in a trial of the OX40 agonist ivuxolimab. The DNA of the CDR3 is TGTGCCAGCAGCTTGTGGGCCGGGACAGAGTATGGCTACACCTTC. Translated, it gives CASSLWAGTEYGYTF.